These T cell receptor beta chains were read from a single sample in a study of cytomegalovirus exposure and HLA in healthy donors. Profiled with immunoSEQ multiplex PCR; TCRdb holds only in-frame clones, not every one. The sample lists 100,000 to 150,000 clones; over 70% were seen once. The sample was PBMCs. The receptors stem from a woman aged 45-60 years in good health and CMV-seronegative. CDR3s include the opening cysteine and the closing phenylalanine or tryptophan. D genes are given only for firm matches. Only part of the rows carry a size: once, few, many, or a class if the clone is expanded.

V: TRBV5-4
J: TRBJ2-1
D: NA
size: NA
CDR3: CASSRTGSSYNEQFF
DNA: TGTGCCAGCAGCCGGACGGGGAGCTCCTACAATGAGCAGTTCTTC

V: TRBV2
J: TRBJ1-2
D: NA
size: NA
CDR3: CASSEGGPATF
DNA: TGTGCCAGCAGTGAAGGTGGGCCCGCCACCTTC

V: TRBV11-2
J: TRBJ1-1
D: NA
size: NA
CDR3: CASSSGVYTEAFF
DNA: TGTGCCAGCAGTTCAGGGGTATACACTGAAGCTTTCTTT

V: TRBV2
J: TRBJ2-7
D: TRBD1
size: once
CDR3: CASIDRGYEQYF
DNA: TGTGCCAGCATCGACAGGGGTTACGAGCAGTACTTC

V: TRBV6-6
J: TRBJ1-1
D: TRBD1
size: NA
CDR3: CASRIPGQDREWAFF
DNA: TGTGCCAGCAGAATCCCGGGACAGGACAGGGAGTGGGCTTTCTTT

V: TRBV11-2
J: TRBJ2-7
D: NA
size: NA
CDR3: CASSLGVGVVYEQYF
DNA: TGTGCCAGCAGCTTAGGTGTAGGGGTGGTCTACGAGCAGTACTTC

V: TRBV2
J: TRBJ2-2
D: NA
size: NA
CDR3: CASSDDSSTAGELFF
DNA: TGTGCCAGCAGTGACGACTCTTCCACCGCCGGGGAGCTGTTTTTT

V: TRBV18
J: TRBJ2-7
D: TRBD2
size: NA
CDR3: CASSAGPSGGNYEQYF
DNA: TGTGCCAGCTCAGCGGGACCTAGCGGGGGAAACTACGAGCAGTACTTC

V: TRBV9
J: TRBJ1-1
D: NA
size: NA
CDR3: CASSMGPMNTEAFF
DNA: TGTGCCAGCAGTATGGGGCCCATGAACACTGAAGCTTTCTTT

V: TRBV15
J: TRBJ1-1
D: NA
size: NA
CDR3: CATSRGGDMNTEAFF
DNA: TGTGCCACCAGCAGAGGGGGCGACATGAACACTGAAGCTTTCTTT

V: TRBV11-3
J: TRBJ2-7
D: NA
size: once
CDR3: CASSLTLASPQYF
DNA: TGTGCCAGCAGCTTAACCCTAGCTAGCCCTCAGTACTTC